These T cell receptor beta chains were read from a single sample in a study of blood T cell repertoires in COVID-19. Assay used: immunoSEQ multiplex PCR; TCRdb lists only in-frame clones, some missing. Of about 260,000 clones in the sample, over 75% were seen once. What was sequenced was peripheral blood. Receptors originate from a woman aged 50 to 60 with acute or convalescent COVID-19. Both conserved end residues are part of each CDR3. Fields, in order: clone size, CDR3 length, V gene, D gene, J gene, CDR3 DNA, CDR3 protein. A D gene is named only where the DNA matches it firmly. Clone size is shown for a subset of rows, as once, few, many or a class of expanded clone.

clone size: NA
CDR3 length: 15
V gene: TRBV12-1
D gene: NA
J gene: TRBJ1-2
CDR3 DNA: TGTGCCAGCAGCCCCGTCAAGGGGCGGCCCTATGGCTACACCTTC
CDR3 protein: CASSPVKGRPYGYTF

clone size: NA
CDR3 length: 14
V gene: TRBV18
D gene: TRBD2
J gene: TRBJ2-5
CDR3 DNA: TGTGCCAGCTCACCCCGGACTAGCGGAGAGACCCAGTACTTC
CDR3 protein: CASSPRTSGETQYF

clone size: NA
CDR3 length: 15
V gene: TRBV5-1
D gene: TRBD1
J gene: TRBJ2-1
CDR3 DNA: TGCGCCAGCAGCTTTCGACGACAGGGCAACAATGAGCAGTTCTTC
CDR3 protein: CASSFRRQGNNEQFF

clone size: NA
CDR3 length: 17
V gene: TRBV5-1
D gene: TRBD2
J gene: TRBJ2-7
CDR3 DNA: TGCGCCAGCAGCTCCCGGGGGGTTAGCGGGAGTTTTGCCGAGCAGTACTTC
CDR3 protein: CASSSRGVSGSFAEQYF

clone size: NA
CDR3 length: 17
V gene: TRBV18
D gene: TRBD1
J gene: TRBJ2-2
CDR3 DNA: TGTGCCAGCTCACCACCCCAACAGGGGGCATACACCGGGGAGCTGTTTTTT
CDR3 protein: CASSPPQQGAYTGELFF

clone size: NA
CDR3 length: 17
V gene: TRBV5-1
D gene: TRBD2
J gene: TRBJ2-7
CDR3 DNA: TGCGCCAGCAGCTTTGAATTAGCGGGAGGGAGCTCCTACGAGCAGTACTTC
CDR3 protein: CASSFELAGGSSYEQYF

clone size: NA
CDR3 length: 17
V gene: TRBV28
D gene: NA
J gene: TRBJ1-1
CDR3 DNA: TGTGCCAGCAGCGGAACCCGGTGGAGCGGTGAAGGGGGTGAAGCTTTCTTT
CDR3 protein: CASSGTRWSGEGGEAFF

clone size: NA
CDR3 length: 11
V gene: TRBV20-1
D gene: NA
J gene: TRBJ2-7
CDR3 DNA: TGCAGTGCTTACAGGGGGGGCGAGCAGTACTTC
CDR3 protein: CSAYRGGEQYF

clone size: NA
CDR3 length: 17
V gene: TRBV7-8
D gene: NA
J gene: TRBJ2-1
CDR3 DNA: TGTGCCAGCAGCCACCTCGCGGCTCCCCCCATATACAATGAGCAGTTCTTC
CDR3 protein: CASSHLAAPPIYNEQFF

clone size: NA
CDR3 length: 14
V gene: TRBV14
D gene: TRBD2
J gene: TRBJ2-1
CDR3 DNA: TGTGCCAGCAGTCTAGCGGGAGTACTCAATGAGCAGTTCTTC
CDR3 protein: CASSLAGVLNEQFF

clone size: NA
CDR3 length: 13
V gene: TRBV7-9
D gene: NA
J gene: TRBJ1-1
CDR3 DNA: TGTGCCAGCAGCTCCACCGCGGCAGGGGAATCTTTCTTT
CDR3 protein: CASSSTAAGESFF

clone size: NA
CDR3 length: 17
V gene: TRBV7-3
D gene: TRBD1
J gene: TRBJ1-3
CDR3 DNA: TGTGCCAGCAGCTTAAAACATCCGGACAGGAAAGGAAACACCATATATTTT
CDR3 protein: CASSLKHPDRKGNTIYF

clone size: NA
CDR3 length: 16
V gene: TRBV5-4
D gene: TRBD1
J gene: TRBJ1-2
CDR3 DNA: TGTGCCAGCAGCTTGGGGGGACAGGGGCCTCTTTATGGCTACACCTTC
CDR3 protein: CASSLGGQGPLYGYTF

clone size: NA
CDR3 length: 17
V gene: TRBV10-3
D gene: TRBD1
J gene: TRBJ1-6
CDR3 DNA: TGTGCCATCAGTGAGTCGACGGGAGGGGGCAGGGATTCACCCCTCCACTTT
CDR3 protein: CAISESTGGGRDSPLHF

clone size: once
CDR3 length: 14
V gene: TRBV4-2
D gene: TRBD1
J gene: TRBJ1-5
CDR3 DNA: TGTGCCAGCAGCCGAGACAGGGGAAATCAGCCCCAGCATTTT
CDR3 protein: CASSRDRGNQPQHF

clone size: NA
CDR3 length: 17
V gene: TRBV7-8
D gene: TRBD2
J gene: TRBJ2-7
CDR3 DNA: TGTGCCAGCAGCTTAAAACTAGCGGGAGAGTCTTCTGGCGAGCAGTACTTC
CDR3 protein: CASSLKLAGESSGEQYF

clone size: NA
CDR3 length: 14
V gene: TRBV5-1
D gene: NA
J gene: TRBJ2-1
CDR3 DNA: TGCGCCAGCAGCTTGGGCGGATCCTACAATGAGCAGTTCTTC
CDR3 protein: CASSLGGSYNEQFF

clone size: NA
CDR3 length: 14
V gene: TRBV6-5
D gene: NA
J gene: TRBJ2-1
CDR3 DNA: TGTGCCAGCAGGGTTAATCAGGGATTAAAAGGGGAGTTCTTC
CDR3 protein: CASRVNQGLKGEFF

clone size: NA
CDR3 length: 18
V gene: TRBV28
D gene: NA
J gene: TRBJ2-7
CDR3 DNA: TGTGCCAGCAGTTTCGACTGGGCAGGGCTTCATGGGATGTACGAGCAGTACTTC
CDR3 protein: CASSFDWAGLHGMYEQYF

clone size: NA
CDR3 length: 15
V gene: TRBV2
D gene: TRBD2
J gene: TRBJ2-2
CDR3 DNA: TGTGCCAGCAATCCGGGACTAGTGGAAGCCGGGGAGCTGTTTTTT
CDR3 protein: CASNPGLVEAGELFF

clone size: NA
CDR3 length: 16
V gene: TRBV30
D gene: TRBD1
J gene: TRBJ2-5
CDR3 DNA: TGTGCCTGGAGTAAACAGGGGGCGAGGTCGTTGGAGACCCAGTACTTC
CDR3 protein: CAWSKQGARSLETQYF

clone size: NA
CDR3 length: 13
V gene: TRBV27
D gene: NA
J gene: TRBJ2-3
CDR3 DNA: TGTGCCAGCGGGCCCCCCCGGATAGATACGCAGTATTTT
CDR3 protein: CASGPPRIDTQYF

clone size: NA
CDR3 length: 13
V gene: TRBV28
D gene: TRBD1
J gene: TRBJ2-7
CDR3 DNA: TGTGCCAGCAACCGACAGGGACCCTACGAGCAGTACTTC
CDR3 protein: CASNRQGPYEQYF

clone size: NA
CDR3 length: 15
V gene: TRBV27
D gene: TRBD2
J gene: TRBJ2-7
CDR3 DNA: TGTGCCAGCAGTTCCCCAGCTAGCGGGACCTACGAGCAGTACTTC
CDR3 protein: CASSSPASGTYEQYF

clone size: NA
CDR3 length: 11
V gene: TRBV29-1
D gene: NA
J gene: TRBJ2-1
CDR3 DNA: TGCAGCGCCCGCAGGTCTTATGAGCAGTTCTTC
CDR3 protein: CSARRSYEQFF

clone size: NA
CDR3 length: 14
V gene: TRBV30
D gene: NA
J gene: TRBJ1-2
CDR3 DNA: TGTGCCTGGAGTGCGATTGGGGGGGCGCATGGCTACACCTTC
CDR3 protein: CAWSAIGGAHGYTF

clone size: NA
CDR3 length: 20
V gene: TRBV7-5
D gene: NA
J gene: TRBJ1-3
CDR3 DNA: TGTGTCAGAAGCTACCGCTTCGGGACAGGGAAAGGGTACTCTGGAAACACCATATATTTT
CDR3 protein: CVRSYRFGTGKGYSGNTIYF

clone size: NA
CDR3 length: 14
V gene: TRBV6-6
D gene: NA
J gene: TRBJ2-3
CDR3 DNA: TGTGCCAGCAGTCCGGGACTGCACACAGATACGCAGTATTTT
CDR3 protein: CASSPGLHTDTQYF

clone size: NA
CDR3 length: 15
V gene: TRBV5-1
D gene: NA
J gene: TRBJ1-6
CDR3 DNA: TGCGCCAGCAGCTTAGGGAGCTCCTATAATTCACCCCTCCACTTT
CDR3 protein: CASSLGSSYNSPLHF

clone size: once
CDR3 length: 15
V gene: TRBV11-3
D gene: NA
J gene: TRBJ2-2
CDR3 DNA: TGTGCCAGCAGCTTAGTAAGCGCGAGCACCGGGGAGCTGTTTTTT
CDR3 protein: CASSLVSASTGELFF

clone size: NA
CDR3 length: 16
V gene: TRBV18
D gene: NA
J gene: TRBJ1-3
CDR3 DNA: TGTGCCAGCTCACAACGACAGAGAGCCTCTGGAAACACCATATATTTT
CDR3 protein: CASSQRQRASGNTIYF

clone size: NA
CDR3 length: 18
V gene: TRBV7-2
D gene: NA
J gene: TRBJ2-7
CDR3 DNA: TGTGCCAGCAGCTTAGATTCCAGGGCCAGGGCCCCTACCTACGAGCAGTACTTC
CDR3 protein: CASSLDSRARAPTYEQYF

clone size: NA
CDR3 length: 14
V gene: TRBV28
D gene: TRBD1
J gene: TRBJ1-1
CDR3 DNA: TGTGCCAGCAGGCAGGGGGTTGGGAACACTGAAGCTTTCTTT
CDR3 protein: CASRQGVGNTEAFF

clone size: NA
CDR3 length: 15
V gene: TRBV7-2
D gene: TRBD2
J gene: TRBJ2-4
CDR3 DNA: TGTGCCAGCAGATATAGCGGGAGGGCCCAAAACATTCAGTACTTC
CDR3 protein: CASRYSGRAQNIQYF

clone size: NA
CDR3 length: 15
V gene: TRBV6-4
D gene: TRBD1
J gene: TRBJ2-1
CDR3 DNA: TGTGCCAGCAGTCAGGACAGGGGTTACTACAATGAGCAGTTCTTC
CDR3 protein: CASSQDRGYYNEQFF

clone size: NA
CDR3 length: 14
V gene: TRBV5-1
D gene: TRBD2
J gene: TRBJ2-5
CDR3 DNA: TGCGCCAGCAGCCCCGATGAATTAAGACTAGCCAATAACTTC
CDR3 protein: CASSPDELRLANNF

clone size: NA
CDR3 length: 15
V gene: TRBV19
D gene: NA
J gene: TRBJ1-5
CDR3 DNA: TGTGCCAGTAGGCACGCGGGGGAGGGCAATCAGCCCCAGCATTTT
CDR3 protein: CASRHAGEGNQPQHF

clone size: NA
CDR3 length: 15
V gene: TRBV6-2/TRBV6-3
D gene: NA
J gene: TRBJ2-7
CDR3 DNA: TGTGCCAGCAGTTACGTTCCAGGGGATGCCTACGAGCAGTACTTC
CDR3 protein: CASSYVPGDAYEQYF

clone size: NA
CDR3 length: 15
V gene: TRBV28
D gene: NA
J gene: TRBJ1-1
CDR3 DNA: TGTGCCAGCAGTTTATACCCCGGACTAACCTCAGAAGCTTTCTTT
CDR3 protein: CASSLYPGLTSEAFF

clone size: NA
CDR3 length: 13
V gene: TRBV19
D gene: TRBD2
J gene: TRBJ2-5
CDR3 DNA: TGTGCCAGTAGTCCAGCGGGGCCCAGGACCCAGTACTTC
CDR3 protein: CASSPAGPRTQYF

clone size: once
CDR3 length: 14
V gene: TRBV28
D gene: NA
J gene: TRBJ2-7
CDR3 DNA: TGTGCCAGCAGCCCTTGGGCCCAAGCCTACGAGCAGTACTTC
CDR3 protein: CASSPWAQAYEQYF

clone size: NA
CDR3 length: 12
V gene: TRBV4-3
D gene: NA
J gene: TRBJ1-1
CDR3 DNA: TGCGCCAGCAGCCAAGCCGCCCGAGAGGTTTTCTTT
CDR3 protein: CASSQAAREVFF

clone size: NA
CDR3 length: 13
V gene: TRBV7-2
D gene: NA
J gene: TRBJ1-4
CDR3 DNA: TGTGCCAGCAGCTTATACAGAAATGAAAAACTGTTTTTT
CDR3 protein: CASSLYRNEKLFF

clone size: NA
CDR3 length: 15
V gene: TRBV24-1
D gene: TRBD1
J gene: TRBJ1-1
CDR3 DNA: TGTGCCACCAGTGATTCAAGACAGGGTGACACTGAAGCTTTCTTT
CDR3 protein: CATSDSRQGDTEAFF

clone size: NA
CDR3 length: 13
V gene: TRBV28
D gene: TRBD1
J gene: TRBJ2-2
CDR3 DNA: TGTGCCAGCAGGACAGGGTGGACCGGGGAGCTGTTTTTT
CDR3 protein: CASRTGWTGELFF

clone size: once
CDR3 length: 17
V gene: TRBV5-1
D gene: TRBD1
J gene: TRBJ2-3
CDR3 DNA: TGCGCCAGCAGCACCTCCTGGACAGGGGACGGCACAGATACGCAGTATTTT
CDR3 protein: CASSTSWTGDGTDTQYF

clone size: NA
CDR3 length: 15
V gene: TRBV19
D gene: TRBD1
J gene: TRBJ1-2
CDR3 DNA: TGTGCCAGTAGTATCTTGGGGGACAGCGGGTATGGCTACACCTTC
CDR3 protein: CASSILGDSGYGYTF

clone size: NA
CDR3 length: 12
V gene: TRBV7-9
D gene: NA
J gene: TRBJ1-1
CDR3 DNA: TGTGCCAGCAGCTTAGCGCCGGGGAAAGCTTTCTTT
CDR3 protein: CASSLAPGKAFF

clone size: many
CDR3 length: 16
V gene: TRBV6-2/TRBV6-3
D gene: TRBD1
J gene: TRBJ2-2
CDR3 DNA: TGTGCCAGCAGTTTGGGGACAGGAGAAAACACCGGGGAGCTGTTTTTT
CDR3 protein: CASSLGTGENTGELFF

clone size: once
CDR3 length: 16
V gene: TRBV5-1
D gene: TRBD1
J gene: TRBJ1-3
CDR3 DNA: TGCGCCAGCAGCGCAGGGGACAGGGGAATTGGAAACACCATATATTTT
CDR3 protein: CASSAGDRGIGNTIYF

clone size: NA
CDR3 length: 15
V gene: TRBV27
D gene: TRBD2
J gene: TRBJ2-1
CDR3 DNA: TGTGCCAGCAGTCTAAGCGGGAGTCCCTACAATGAGCAGTTCTTC
CDR3 protein: CASSLSGSPYNEQFF

clone size: NA
CDR3 length: 18
V gene: TRBV27
D gene: NA
J gene: TRBJ1-1
CDR3 DNA: TGTGCCAGCAGTTTACGCCCGGGGCGGGGAAAAGCGAACACTGAAGCTTTCTTT
CDR3 protein: CASSLRPGRGKANTEAFF

clone size: NA
CDR3 length: 15
V gene: TRBV7-2
D gene: NA
J gene: TRBJ2-1
CDR3 DNA: TGTGCCAGCAGCTTTAGGCTAGCAAATTACAATGAGCAGTTCTTC
CDR3 protein: CASSFRLANYNEQFF

clone size: few
CDR3 length: 17
V gene: TRBV3-1/TRBV3-2
D gene: NA
J gene: TRBJ1-6
CDR3 DNA: TGTGCCAGCAGCCAAGATTGGACGGAGGCAGGGGATTCACCCCTCCACTTT
CDR3 protein: CASSQDWTEAGDSPLHF

clone size: NA
CDR3 length: 13
V gene: TRBV7-6
D gene: NA
J gene: TRBJ2-5
CDR3 DNA: TGTGCCAGCAGCCGTGGGGGCCGCGAGACCCAGTACTTC
CDR3 protein: CASSRGGRETQYF